These T cell receptor beta chains were read from a single sample in a study of T-cell reconstitution after alpha-beta-depleted transplantation in children. TCRdb processed the PCR reads anew with MiXCR; each CDR3 protein has one entry. This sample carries around 440,000 distinct CDR3 sequences, 10% of them seen once, and the ten largest clones take just over 2%. Sequenced here: PBMCs, sampled before TCRalphabeta/CD19-depleted stem cell transplant. These receptor sequences come from a child aged 2-15 years with inherited bone marrow failure, due to receive a stem cell transplant. Each CDR3 is given with its conserved first and last residue. A D gene is named only where the DNA matches it firmly. Some rows have no size entry. The others give once, few or many, or a class for an expanded clone.

TRBJ2-5,TRBV7-8,-,few,TGTGCCAGCAGCAATCAAGGGCAGGCGGAGACCCAGTACTTC,CASSNQGQAETQYF
TRBJ2-7,TRBV20-1,-,many,TGCAGTGCTAGCTGGGGAGCCGAGCAGTACTTC,CSASWGAEQYF
TRBJ1-2,TRBV12-3/TRBV12-4,-,many,TGTGCCAGCAGTCCAGCACGGTCGGGGTATGGCTACACCTTC,CASSPARSGYGYTF
TRBJ2-2,TRBV5-1,TRBD1,many,TGCGCCAGCAGCTTGGACCCGGGACAGGGCAACACCGGGGAGCTGTTTTTT,CASSLDPGQGNTGELFF
TRBJ2-1,TRBV7-2,TRBD1,many,TGTGCCAGCAGCCTCAGGGACAGCTCCTACAATGAGCAGTTCTTC,CASSLRDSSYNEQFF
TRBJ1-2,TRBV7-2,-,many,TGTGCCAGCAGGGCAAGGGACCGACCTAACTATGGCTACACCTTC,CASRARDRPNYGYTF
TRBJ2-3,TRBV20-1,TRBD2,many,TGCAGTGCTAGAGATGCAGCGGGAGGCGCAGATACGCAGTATTTT,CSARDAAGGADTQYF
TRBJ2-5,TRBV29-1,-,many,TGCAGCGTTGAATGCCCAGGGGAGGAAGAGACCCAGTACTTC,CSVECPGEEETQYF
TRBJ1-4,TRBV7-2,-,many,TGTGCCAGCAGCCGGAGCGGGCAGATCCACGAAAAACTGTTTTTT,CASSRSGQIHEKLFF
TRBJ2-3,TRBV6-2/TRBV6-3,TRBD2,many,TGTGCCAGCAGTTCGCGACTAGCGGGTAGCACAGATACGCAGTATTTT,CASSSRLAGSTDTQYF
TRBJ2-2,TRBV3-1,TRBD2,-,TGTGCCAGCAGCCAAGAGGGGGGGACCACCGGGGAGCTGTTTTTT,CASSQEGGTTGELFF
TRBJ1-5,TRBV9,-,many,TGTGCCAGCAGCCCTGGGTGGGTCGTTCAGCCCCAGCATTTT,CASSPGWVVQPQHF
TRBJ2-2,TRBV20-1,-,many,TGCAGTGCATCCCCTTTTGCGGGGAGACCCACCGGGGAGCTGTTTTTT,CSASPFAGRPTGELFF
TRBJ2-3,TRBV4-3,TRBD2,-,TGCGCCAGCAGCCAAGATGTTGCCGGGACTAGCGGGAGTGGGACAGATACGCAGTATTTT,CASSQDVAGTSGSGTDTQYF
TRBJ2-7,TRBV5-1,-,many,TGCGCCAGCAGCGATGGGGTCTCCTACGAGCAGTACTTC,CASSDGVSYEQYF
TRBJ2-3,TRBV19,TRBD2,few,TGTGCCAGTAGCACTGGACTAGCCCCAGATACGCAGTATTTT,CASSTGLAPDTQYF
TRBJ2-3,TRBV2,-,many,TGTGCCAGCAGTGTAGGACCGGGATACGAAGATACGCAGTATTTT,CASSVGPGYEDTQYF
TRBJ1-2,TRBV29-1,-,few,TGCAGCGTTGCAAGAGGCACCCCGCGGGATGGCTACACCTTC,CSVARGTPRDGYTF
TRBJ2-1,TRBV4-3,-,many,TGCGCCAGCAGCCAAGGTGTGGGAGCTGAGAGTGAGCAGTTCTTC,CASSQGVGAESEQFF
TRBJ2-2,TRBV24-1,-,many,TGTGCCACCAACGCGCAGTCGAACACCGGGGAGCTGTTTTTT,CATNAQSNTGELFF
TRBJ2-3,TRBV6-5,-,many,TGTGCCAGCAGTTACAATCAAGGGCCTCCTAGCACAGATACGCAGTATTTT,CASSYNQGPPSTDTQYF
TRBJ2-7,TRBV15,-,few,TGTGCCACCAGCAGAGAAGAGCGATTAGCCTACGAGCAGTACTTC,CATSREERLAYEQYF
TRBJ2-1,TRBV12-3/TRBV12-4,-,many,TGTGCCAGCAGCGGAAACAGGGTTGCTGAGCAGTTCTTC,CASSGNRVAEQFF
TRBJ1-1,TRBV2,-,few,TGTGCCAGCAGCGTGGGGCCGAGGGACACTGAAGCTTTCTTT,CASSVGPRDTEAFF
TRBJ1-3,TRBV28,-,many,TGTGCCACCAAAAAGGGGGGCGGAAACACCATATATTTT,CATKKGGGNTIYF
TRBJ2-3,TRBV7-9,-,many,TGTGCCAGCAGCCCCGCTCGCTCTAGCACAGATACGCAGTATTTT,CASSPARSSTDTQYF
TRBJ2-1,TRBV20-1,-,many,TGCAGTGCTAGGTCTCTAGGGGCCTACAATGAGCAGTTCTTC,CSARSLGAYNEQFF
TRBJ2-1,TRBV20-1,-,-,TGCAGTGCTAGGGCAGCAGGGTCTTTCTACAATGAGCAGTTCTTC,CSARAAGSFYNEQFF
TRBJ1-5,TRBV6-5,-,-,TGTGCCAGCAGTTACTACACCCATCAGCCCCAGCATTTT,CASSYYTHQPQHF
TRBJ2-7,TRBV20-1,TRBD2,-,TGCAGTGCTCGTCAGGGACTAGCGGGCTACGAGCAGTACTTC,CSARQGLAGYEQYF
TRBJ2-1,TRBV7-7,-,many,TGTGCCAGCAGCTTAGGGGAGGGGGGGGCCTACAATGAGCAGTTCTTC,CASSLGEGGAYNEQFF
TRBJ2-7,TRBV7-8,-,few,TGTGCCAGCAGCCCCCCGTTAGGTGGCGGCGAGCAGTACTTC,CASSPPLGGGEQYF
TRBJ1-1,TRBV7-9,-,many,TGTGCCAGCAGCTTATCATTAGGGATTGGGACTGAAGCTTTCTTT,CASSLSLGIGTEAFF
TRBJ2-7,TRBV5-3,TRBD1,many,TGTGCCAGTGTCCGACTTTCCGGGACAGGGCAGTACGAGCAGTACTTC,CASVRLSGTGQYEQYF
TRBJ2-7,TRBV6-2/TRBV6-3,-,many,TGTGCCAGCAGTTACGTCGTCTACGAGCAGTACTTC,CASSYVVYEQYF
TRBJ2-3,TRBV20-1,TRBD2,few,TGCAGTGCTAGAAGAGCGGGGTTCCGGGAAGATACGCAGTATTTT,CSARRAGFREDTQYF
TRBJ2-7,TRBV4-3,TRBD1,many,TGCGCCAGCAGCCAAGAACAGGGGGAATACGAGCAGTACTTC,CASSQEQGEYEQYF
TRBJ2-1,TRBV6-1,TRBD2,-,TGTGCCAGCAGGCGACTAGCCAGGAGCTCCTACAATGAGCAGTTCTTC,CASRRLARSSYNEQFF
TRBJ2-7,TRBV15,TRBD2,-,TGTGCCACCAGCACAGCTAGCGGGTACTACGAGCAGTACTTC,CATSTASGYYEQYF
TRBJ2-1,TRBV6-5,-,few,TGTGCCAGCAGTTCCAGGGGGGTCTCCTACAATGAGCAGTTCTTC,CASSSRGVSYNEQFF
TRBJ2-7,TRBV29-1,-,many,TGCAGCGTTGAGAGGAAAGGCAGGGCCTCCTACGAGCAGTACTTC,CSVERKGRASYEQYF
TRBJ2-1,TRBV27,-,many,TGTGCCAGCAGTTTGGGGTACTCCTACAATGAGCAGTTCTTC,CASSLGYSYNEQFF
TRBJ2-7,TRBV7-8,TRBD1,many,TGTGCCAGCAGCTTAGCCTATATGGGCAGGGGGCGTTACGAGCAGTACTTC,CASSLAYMGRGRYEQYF
TRBJ2-3,TRBV6-4,TRBD1,once,TGTGCCAGCAGTGACCCGGGACAGGGGCAAGCAGATACGCAGTATTTT,CASSDPGQGQADTQYF
TRBJ2-1,TRBV6-1,-,many,TGTGCCAGCAGTGACAGTACCCAAAATAAGATGAGGCAGTTCTTC,CASSDSTQNKMRQFF
TRBJ2-7,TRBV20-1,-,many,TGCAGTGCCGTCAGCGGGACCAGGGGTCACGAGCAGTACTTC,CSAVSGTRGHEQYF
TRBJ2-2,TRBV19,TRBD2,-,TGTGCCAGTAGTCCGGGACTAGCGGGAGTGAACACCGGGGAGCTGTTTTTT,CASSPGLAGVNTGELFF
TRBJ2-3,TRBV20-1,-,many,TGCAGTGCTAGAGATCTTGGGAGCACAGATACGCAGTATTTT,CSARDLGSTDTQYF